Listed here are 18 T cell receptor beta chains from one sample, sequenced in a study of Tregs in tolerant kidney transplant recipients. Sequenced by immunoSEQ multiplex PCR; TCRdb stores in-frame clones only, minus some. The profile shows about 94,000 clones, roughly 93% of them singletons. The sample in question was CD4+ T cells from blood, obtained before the transplant. Source of these receptors: a human donor who received a combined kidney and bone marrow transplant.

The chain recombines TRBV19 with TRBJ1-4; perhaps TRBD1 as D (6 bases). With 3 bases removed from V and 5 bases from J, the gap between germline ends came to 13 bases. This CDR3 contains 15 residues. Germline values: CDR1 LNHDA, CDR2 SQIVND (reference sequence). The CDR3 nucleotides are TGTGCCAGTAGTATGTCAGGGGCCCCCAATGAAAAACTGTTTTTT. This encodes CASSMSGAPNEKLFF.

The chain joins TRBV7-9 to TRBJ1-1; 7 bases match TRBD1. The germline gives CDR1 SEHNR, CDR2 FQNEAQ (reference sequence). The CDR3 loop spans 14 amino acids. Trimming took 3 bases from V and 3 from J; bases not matched to a gene: 4. The CDR3 nucleotides are TGTGCCAGCAGCTTTTCCAGGGGGGACACTGAAGCTTTCTTT. It encodes CASSFSRGDTEAFF.

This chain links TRBV5-4 with TRBJ1-6; 8 nucleotides agree with TRBD1. This CDR3 has 14 residues. The germline V gene has CDR1 SGHNT and CDR2 YYREEE (reference sequence). V was clipped by 4 bases and J by 7 bases; unmatched bases: 4. The DNA for the CDR3 is TGTGCCAGCAGCATAGACAGGGGCAATTCACCCCTCCACTTT. This gives the protein CASSIDRGNSPLHF.

The genes are TRBV6-5 and TRBJ2-7, with D tentatively TRBD2 (6 bases). The CDR3 consists of 15 residues. Trimming removed 4 bases from V and 3 bases from J, with 16 bases in between. Germline CDR1 and CDR2: MNHEY and SVGAGI. The CDR3 DNA follows: TGTGCCAGCAGTTTCACCGGGACTTCGCTCTACGAGCAGTACTTC. Protein: CASSFTGTSLYEQYF.

The chain combines TRBV2 with TRBJ2-3; 7 nucleotides line up with TRBD2. Losses at the gene ends were 5 bases for V and 1 base for J; bases not matched to a gene: 3. Germline V CDR1 and CDR2: SNHLY, FYNNEI. This CDR3 has 14 amino acids. In DNA, the CDR3 is TGTGCCAGCAGTCTTGCGGGGGGCACAGATACGCAGTATTTT. This gives the protein CASSLAGGTDTQYF.

The chain recombines TRBV5-4 with TRBJ2-2, with 9 bases identical to TRBD1. The CDR3 extends over 16 amino acids. Looked up from germline, CDR1 is SGHNT and CDR2 is YYREEE (reference sequence). J gave up 2 bases and V 4 bases, and 6 bases lay outside the gene matches. CDR3 nucleotide sequence: TGTGCCAGCAGCCACAGGGGGCAGGGTAACACCGGGGAGCTGTTTTTT. Amino acids: CASSHRGQGNTGELFF. The entire variable domain, with the rest obtained from reference TRBV5-4 and TRBJ2-2, is as follows: ETGVTQSPTHLIKTRGQQVTLRCSSQSGHNTVSWYQQALGQGPQFIFQYYREEENGRGNFPPRFSGLQFPNYSSELNVNALELDDSALYLCASSHRGQGNTGELFFGEGSRLTVL.

This clone has just a few counts. The genes are TRBV4-1 and TRBJ1-3, with TRBD1 identical over 7 bases. The junction had 3 bases not matched to a gene; V was cut back by 0 bases and J by 1 base. This CDR3 contains 16 residues. Germline-derived CDR1 and CDR2 are MGHRA and YSYEKL. CDR3 loop: CASSQDQGGSGNTIYF. In DNA, the CDR3 is TGCGCCAGCAGCCAAGATCAGGGGGGATCTGGAAACACCATATATTTT.

The rearrangement joins TRBV18 to TRBJ2-1, with D hard to call. CDR3 size: 11 residues. Germline V gene sequence: CDR1 KGHSH, CDR2 LQKENI. The germline V and J ends were trimmed by 2 bases and 13 bases, with 9 bases remaining between them. The CDR3 sequence: CASSPETNQFF. CDR3 sequence (DNA): TGTGCCAGCTCACCAGAAACTAACCAGTTCTTC.

V and J are TRBV19 and TRBJ1-4; D is ambiguous. CDR3 size: 14 residues. The germline V and J ends were trimmed by 3 bases and 7 bases, with 12 bases remaining between them. Looked up from germline, CDR1 is LNHDA and CDR2 is SQIVND (reference sequence). In DNA form, the CDR3 reads TGTGCCAGTAGTATCGGGAGGCATGCTGAAAAACTGTTTTTT. Translating gives CASSIGRHAEKLFF.

The rearrangement joins TRBV19 to TRBJ2-1, with unresolved D. The germline gives CDR1 LNHDA, CDR2 SQIVND (reference sequence). The CDR3 covers 15 residues. Trimming left V 9 bases short and J 0 bases short, with 15 bases between. In nucleotides, the CDR3 is TGTGCCAGGACCTGGGTGAGGTGCTCCTACAATGAGCAGTTCTTC. It yields the protein CARTWVRCSYNEQFF.

J is TRBJ2-7 and V is TRBV7-3, with D tentatively TRBD2 (6 bases). The germline V and J ends were trimmed by 2 bases and 0 bases, with 11 bases remaining between them. Germline CDR1 and CDR2: SGHTA and FQGTGA. The CDR3 length is 15 residues. The CDR3 is CASSLAGKPSYEQYF. CDR3 in DNA: TGTGCCAGCAGCTTAGCGGGGAAACCCTCCTACGAGCAGTACTTC.

This chain joins TRBV4-3 and TRBJ2-2, with TRBD2 matching 8 bases. Looked up from germline, CDR1 is LGHNA and CDR2 is YSLEER. CDR3 length equals 16 residues. Trimming cost V 2 bases and J 1 base; bases outside gene matches: 3. The CDR3 loop reads CASSQLSGGNTGELFF. In nucleotides, the CDR3 is TGCGCCAGCAGCCAACTAAGCGGGGGGAACACCGGGGAGCTGTTTTTT.

V usage is TRBV6-1 and J usage is TRBJ1-5; 8 nucleotides match TRBD1. CDR3 length: 13 residues. V lost 9 bases to trimming and J lost 4 bases; unmatched junction nucleotides: 5. Germline assignment: CDR1 MNHNS and CDR2 SASEGT. CDR3 sequence reads: CASSTGENQPQHF. CDR3 DNA: TGTGCCAGTTCGACAGGGGAAAATCAGCCCCAGCATTTT.

This clone occurred once. V gene TRBV6-1 combines with J gene TRBJ1-1; 7 nucleotides align to TRBD1. Germline-derived CDR1 and CDR2 are MNHNS and SASEGT. The CDR3 runs 14 residues. Unmatched junction bases numbered 11, after V lost 7 bases and J lost 6 bases. CDR3 sequence: CASTSGQTHAEAFF. CDR3 coding DNA: TGTGCCAGCACCTCGGGACAGACCCACGCTGAAGCTTTCTTT.

The gene calls are TRBV5-8 and TRBJ1-5; D gene unclear. CDR3 length equals 15 residues. Per germline, CDR1 SGHTS and CDR2 YDEGEE. V was pared by 0 bases and J by 0 bases, with 7 bases between. This CDR3 reads CASSLALISNQPQHF. The CDR3 coding sequence is TGTGCCAGCAGCTTGGCCTTAATTAGCAATCAGCCCCAGCATTTT. Supplemented by reference TRBV5-8 and TRBJ1-5, the full variable domain reads EAGVTQSPTHLIKTRGQQATLRCSPISGHTSVYWYQQALGLGLQFLLWYDEGEERNRGNFPPRFSGRQFPNYSSELNVNALELEDSALYLCASSLALISNQPQHFGDGTRLSIL.

This chain links TRBV6-5 with TRBJ2-4; TRBD1 is a possible D gene (6 bases). V was cut by 7 bases and J by 3 bases, with 13 bases left in between. Germline CDR1 MNHEY, CDR2 SVGAGI. The CDR3 is 14 amino acids. Here the CDR3 reads CASTLGTFKNIQYF. The CDR3 coding sequence is TGTGCCAGCACCCTAGGGACATTCAAAAACATTCAGTACTTC.

This clone has just a few counts. The chain carries TRBV19 and TRBJ1-2, with 7 bases matching TRBD1. The CDR3 is made up of 14 amino acids. V gave up 6 bases and J gave up 4 bases; unmatched junction bases: 8. Germline assignment: CDR1 LNHDA and CDR2 SQIVND (reference sequence). DNA of the CDR3: TGTGCCAGTAGATCAGGACAGGACCGCTATGGCTACACCTTC. It codes for CASRSGQDRYGYTF.

This rearrangement joins TRBV5-1 to TRBJ2-5, with D tentatively TRBD1 (6 bases). The ends were cut back, 3 bases at V and 2 bases at J, with 11 bases in the middle. CDR1 and CDR2 from the germline V gene are SGHRS and YFSETQ. CDR3 length: 14 amino acids. CDR3 loop: CASSWDTPQETQYF. The CDR3 DNA reads TGCGCCAGCAGCTGGGACACCCCGCAAGAGACCCAGTACTTC. The full variable domain, completed using reference TRBV5-1 and TRBJ2-5, is KAGVTQTPRYLIKTRGQQVTLSCSPISGHRSVSWYQQTPGQGLQFLFEYFSETQRNKGNFPGRFSGRQFSNSRSEMNVSTLELGDSALYLCASSWDTPQETQYFGPGTRLLVL.